Listed here are 7 T cell receptor beta chains from one sample, sequenced in a study of T cell repertoires in cytomegalovirus infection. Using its own MiXCR run on the reads, TCRdb lists one record per CDR3 protein. The sample consists of 480,000 or so distinct CDR3 sequences, 10% to 12% of them appearing once. What was sequenced was PBMCs. These receptors were taken from a human donor in good health (CMV status not recorded). Some clones in this sample may be carry-over from other donors' samples.

The rearrangement uses TRBV6-5 and TRBJ1-1, with TRBD1 matching over 10 bases. Unmatched junction bases numbered 5, after V lost 2 bases and J lost 5 bases. The CDR3 is 15 amino acids. Germline values: CDR1 MNHEY, CDR2 SVGAGI. The CDR3 loop reads CASSYKRTGGTEAFF. CDR3 bases: TGTGCCAGCAGTTACAAAAGGACAGGGGGAACTGAAGCTTTCTTT.

This clonotype was seen at least ten times. The CDR3 sequence is CASGQFSTNEKLFF. CDR3 sequence (DNA): TGTGCCAGCGGACAGTTCTCAACTAATGAAAAACTGTTTTTT. This sequence joins TRBV7-6 and TRBJ1-4; maybe TRBD1 (6 bases). V was shortened by 8 bases and J by 0 bases, with 10 bases between the two germline ends. In germline, CDR1 is SGHVS, CDR2 FNYEAQ. This CDR3 contains 14 residues.

The rearrangement joins TRBV6-6 to TRBJ1-1; unclear D gene. The CDR3 length is 13 residues. Trimming shortened V by 5 bases and J by 4 bases, and 11 bases separated the two germline ends. CDR1 is MNHNY, CDR2 SVGAGI, per germline (reference sequence). CDR3 protein: CASSLGRTTEAFF. The CDR3, as DNA: TGTGCCAGCAGTCTAGGACGAACCACTGAAGCTTTCTTT.

Many counts were recorded for this clonotype. This chain uses TRBV29-1 with TRBJ2-2; D is unresolved. Trimming took 4 bases from V and 3 from J, leaving 9 bases between them. The length of the CDR3 is 13 residues. CDR1 SQVTM and CDR2 ANQGSEA come from the germline V gene. CDR3 sequence reads: CSVGFKDTGELFF. CDR3 DNA: TGCAGCGTTGGGTTTAAGGACACCGGGGAGCTGTTTTTT.

This chain uses TRBV14 with TRBJ2-4; no clear D. V dropped 3 bases and J dropped 8 bases, with 8 bases sitting between them. From germline, CDR1 is SGHDN and CDR2 FVKESK. This CDR3 is 12 amino acids long. This CDR3 is CASSQLPDIQYF. CDR3 nucleotide sequence: TGTGCCAGCAGCCAGCTCCCGGACATTCAGTACTTC.

This clonotype was observed a few times. The gene calls are TRBV20-1 and TRBJ1-3; the D is unclear. This CDR3 has 15 amino acids. V was shortened by 4 bases and J by 6 bases, with 19 bases between the two germline ends. Per germline, CDR1 DFQATT and CDR2 SNEGSKA (reference sequence). CDR3 nucleotide sequence: TGCAGTGCTATGAAGGACGACCTTCTTTCAAACACCATATATTTT. The encoded protein is CSAMKDDLLSNTIYF.

This clonotype was counted once. This chain uses TRBV3-1 with TRBJ2-7; TRBD1 aligns across 7 bases. The CDR3 length is 13 residues. The J segment lost 5 bases and the V segment lost 2 bases, leaving 3 bases of the junction unmatched. From germline, CDR1 is LGHDT and CDR2 YNNKEL (reference sequence). The CDR3 here is CASSQRGRHEQYF. CDR3 coding DNA: TGTGCCAGCAGCCAAAGGGGGCGGCACGAGCAGTACTTC.